This TCR beta chain was captured in a study of blood T cell repertoires in COVID-19. Across the study: The United States, Italy and Spain supplied acute and convalescent COVID-19 samples.

Method: immunoSEQ multiplex PCR; TCRdb's copy keeps in-frame clones and lacks some. This sample has approximately 37,000 clones, with around 83% found just once. V shed 1 base and J shed 3 bases, with 7 bases lying between them. The CDR3 spans 14 residues. Germline loops: CDR1 SGDLS, CDR2 YYNGEE. The receptor was derived from a man in his 60s with active or convalescent COVID-19. The chain is built from TRBV9 and TRBJ2-2, with D tentatively TRBD2 (5 bases). Sequencing input: peripheral blood. This chain's CDR3 is CASSVLRDTGELFF. CDR3 nucleotide sequence: TGTGCCAGCAGCGTATTGAGGGACACCGGGGAGCTGTTTTTT. The variable domain in full, completed from reference TRBV9 and TRBJ2-2, reads DSGVTQTPKHLITATGQRVTLRCSPRSGDLSVYWYQQSLDQGLQFLIQYYNGEERAKGNILERFSAQQFPDLHSELNLSSLELGDSALYFCASSVLRDTGELFFGEGSRLTVL.